This T cell receptor beta chain came from a study of T cell repertoires in cytomegalovirus infection. General observations from the study: HLA-C-restricted CMV clonotypes gave the most frequent clonotype in two of eight donors.

Via MiXCR, TCRdb re-called the reads, giving one row per CDR3 protein. The data contain approximately 300,000 distinct CDR3 sequences, 25% of them singletons. Comments on this clonotype: What it binds is unknown.

CDR3 length: 12 residues. Germline CDR1 reads LNHDA; CDR2 reads SQIVND (reference sequence). Trimming removed 5 bases at V and 1 base at J, with 6 bases between. Specimen: cultured PBMCs, collected from culture after CMV antigen stimulation. This clonotype was obtained from a human donor in good health (CMV status not recorded). Some clones in this sample may be carry-over from other donors' samples. The chain links TRBV19 to TRBJ2-7; D is uncertain. The CDR3 loop reads CASSYGSYEQYF. CDR3 sequence (DNA): TGTGCCAGTAGTTACGGGTCCTACGAGCAGTACTTC.